A single sample is the source of the 31 T cell receptor beta chains below, sequenced in a study of blood T cells in healthy people across ages. The second PCR ran roughly 6 to 11 cycles with a sample-barcoded 5' primer and J-beta primers. Each CDR3 protein gets one entry after TCRdb re-called the 5' RACE reads with MiXCR. The sample contains 700,000 to 950,000 distinct CDR3 sequences, nearly 60% of which appear only once. Sequencing used blood. Every receptor here comes from a man aged 25-40 years in good health.

This chain connects TRBV28 to TRBJ2-7; TRBD2 agrees at 13 bases. The end of the DNA is better explained by TRBJ2-5, so the J call may be wrong. This CDR3 has 21 residues. Looked up from germline, CDR1 is MDHEN and CDR2 is SYDVKM. This CDR3 is CASNLKLAGGPLGGYQETQYF. The CDR3 nucleotides are TGTGCCAGCAACCTCAAACTAGCGGGAGGGCCTCTGGGTGGGTATCAAGAGACCCAGTACTTC.

The rearrangement joins TRBV5-6 to TRBJ2-5; tentative D call: TRBD2 (5 bases). The CDR3 totals 12 residues. V lost 3 bases and J lost 5, with 8 bases in between. Germline V gives CDR1 SGHDT, CDR2 YYEEEE. The DNA for the CDR3 is TGTGCCAGCAGCTGGCAGCGGGAGACCCAGTACTTC. This encodes CASSWQRETQYF.

V usage is TRBV29-1 and J usage is TRBJ2-7; TRBD1 aligns across 11 bases. V lost 3 bases and J lost 4; bases outside the gene matches: 5. Germline assignment: CDR1 SQVTM and CDR2 ANQGSEA. The CDR3 is 14 amino acids. CDR3 residues: CSVESGTGGYEQYF. The CDR3 DNA is TGCAGCGTTGAGTCGGGGACAGGGGGATACGAGCAGTACTTC.

J is TRBJ1-4 and V is TRBV5-1; D is ambiguous. Germline V gene data show CDR1 as SGHRS and CDR2 as YFSETQ. Trimming removed 3 bases from V and 4 bases from J, with 13 bases in between. The CDR3 spans 15 residues. The CDR3 protein is CASSYGSSGNEKLFF. CDR3 coding DNA: TGCGCCAGCAGCTACGGAAGTTCGGGTAATGAAAAACTGTTTTTT. Looking up the rest from reference TRBV5-1 and TRBJ1-4 gives the full variable domain: KAGVTQTPRYLIKTRGQQVTLSCSPISGHRSVSWYQQTPGQGLQFLFEYFSETQRNKGNFPGRFSGRQFSNSRSEMNVSTLELGDSALYLCASSYGSSGNEKLFFGSGTQLSVL.

This sequence joins TRBV28 and TRBJ1-2, with D perhaps matching TRBD1 (5 bases). This CDR3 contains 14 residues. V was shortened by 5 bases and J by 6 bases, with 16 bases between the two germline ends. The V gene's germline CDR1 is MDHEN and CDR2 SYDVKM. For the CDR3, the DNA is TGTGCCAGCAGTCCCCGGGGGGATGGGGATGGCTACACCTTC. It is translated as CASSPRGDGDGYTF.

This clonotype has only one observation. CDR3 loop: CASKGDRVAGEQFF. The CDR3 DNA is TGTGCCAGCAAGGGAGACAGGGTGGCAGGGGAGCAGTTCTTC. This rearrangement joins TRBV2 to TRBJ2-1; 7 nucleotides match TRBD1. The germline CDR1 and CDR2 sequences are SNHLY and FYNNEI. Trimming took 7 bases from V and 10 from J; bases not matched to a gene: 13. The CDR3 consists of 14 residues. The full variable domain, its missing parts supplied by reference TRBV2 and TRBJ2-1, is EPEVTQTPSHQVTQMGQEVILRCVPISNHLYFYWYRQILGQKVEFLVSFYNNEISEKSEIFDDQFSVERPDGSNFTLKIRSTKLEDSAMYFCASKGDRVAGEQFFGPGTRLTVL.

This chain links TRBV29-1 with TRBJ1-1; D gene ambiguous. Germline values: CDR1 SQVTM, CDR2 ANQGSEA. Trimming shortened V by 4 bases and J by 0 bases, and 9 bases separated the two germline ends. This CDR3 comprises 13 residues. The CDR3 sequence is CSVVHFMNTEAFF. The CDR3 DNA reads as TGCAGCGTTGTACATTTCATGAACACTGAAGCTTTCTTT.

This rearrangement joins TRBV20-1 to TRBJ1-2, with TRBD1 matching 10 bases. This CDR3 contains 14 residues. The trim removed 0 bases at V and 7 bases at J, leaving 5 bases unmatched. Germline V gives CDR1 DFQATT, CDR2 SNEGSKA (reference sequence). CDR3 in amino acids: CSARETGGAFGYTF. The CDR3 nucleotides read TGCAGTGCTAGAGAGACAGGGGGCGCGTTTGGCTACACCTTC.

The chain uses TRBV4-2 and TRBJ2-1; no reliable D call. Trimming took off 0 bases at V and 9 bases at J, with 9 bases between the two ends. Germline V gene data show CDR1 as LGHNA and CDR2 as YNFKEQ. The CDR3 has 13 amino acids. The CDR3 sequence: CASSQDRRREQFF. In DNA, the CDR3 is TGTGCCAGCAGCCAAGACAGAAGGCGTGAGCAGTTCTTC.

The chain has TRBV2 and TRBJ2-4; TRBD1 agrees at 8 bases. The closer fit of TRBJ2-7 to the DNA end suggests the J call may be wrong. Germline-derived CDR1 and CDR2 are SNHLY and FYNNEI. The CDR3 has 17 amino acids. CDR3 bases: TGTGCCAGCAGTGAAGTTGGGGTGGGGACAGGACCCTACGAGCAGTACTTC. It translates to CASSEVGVGTGPYEQYF.

The chain employs TRBV20-1 and TRBJ2-7, with 10 bases aligning to TRBD2. Germline values: CDR1 DFQATT, CDR2 SNEGSKA (reference sequence). Trimming removed 4 bases from V and 0 bases from J; junction bases left unmatched: 6. The CDR3 is 15 residues long. The CDR3 DNA sequence: TGCAGTGCTACCACGGGACTAGCGAACTCCTACGAGCAGTACTTC. It yields the protein CSATTGLANSYEQYF.

The chain couples TRBV4-1 to TRBJ2-7, with 7 positions matching TRBD2. With V trimmed by 3 bases and J by 6 bases, 8 bases remained unmatched. CDR1 is MGHRA, CDR2 YSYEKL, per germline. The CDR3 is 14 amino acids. CDR3 amino acids: CASSQTSSGPEQYF. The CDR3 DNA reads TGCGCCAGCAGCCAGACCTCTAGCGGTCCCGAGCAGTACTTC.

This clonotype was observed a few times. The rearrangement uses TRBV7-9 and TRBJ1-6; D perhaps matches TRBD1 (5 bases). V was trimmed by 1 base and J by 6 bases, leaving 7 bases between them. Looked up from germline, CDR1 is SEHNR and CDR2 is FQNEAQ (reference sequence). The CDR3 is 14 amino acids. The CDR3 region has the DNA TGTGCCAGCAGCTTAGTTAGGGGTAATTCACCCCTCCACTTT. Amino acid sequence: CASSLVRGNSPLHF.

In the case of this clonotype: The junction does not match germline at one end; this may be a read error. J is TRBJ1-2 and V is TRBV4-1; the D is unclear. The CDR3 has 11 residues. Germline V gene data show CDR1 as MGHRA and CDR2 as YSYEKL. The CDR3 DNA is TGTGCCAGCAGCCGGGGTGGGGGCTACACCTTC. Its protein is CASSRGGGYTF.

CDR3 in amino acids: CASSLTVDSNEQYF. As DNA, the CDR3 is TGCGCCAGCAGCTTGACGGTCGATAGCAACGAGCAGTACTTC. The rearrangement joins TRBV5-1 to TRBJ2-5, with D unresolved. The J call is in doubt because the DNA end fits TRBJ2-7 better. The germline CDR1 and CDR2 sequences are SGHRS and YFSETQ. The CDR3 covers 14 residues.

This clonotype was observed a handful of times. The genes are TRBV27 and TRBJ2-7; D call uncertain. The germline V gene encodes CDR1 MNHEY and CDR2 SMNVEV (reference sequence). V dropped 3 bases and J dropped 2 bases, with 8 bases sitting between them. The CDR3 sequence is 13 residues long. This CDR3 reads CASSFNVAYEQYF. DNA of the CDR3: TGTGCCAGCAGTTTTAATGTTGCCTACGAGCAGTACTTC.

The V gene is TRBV3-1, the J gene TRBJ2-2, with 12 nucleotides matching TRBD2. Per germline, CDR1 LGHDT and CDR2 YNNKEL (reference sequence). The J segment lost 5 bases and the V segment lost 6 bases, leaving 7 bases of the junction unmatched. This CDR3 has 16 residues. The CDR3 sequence is CASSRGLAGNTGELFF. CDR3 coding DNA: TGTGCCAGCAGTCGCGGACTAGCGGGAAATACCGGGGAGCTGTTTTTT.

The chain carries TRBV5-5 and TRBJ2-3; D uncertain. Per the germline V gene, CDR1 is SGHKS and CDR2 is YYEKEE (reference sequence). CDR3 length: 15 residues. Trimming took off 5 bases at V and 0 bases at J, with 13 bases between the two ends. The CDR3 region is CASSRRATSTDTQYF. CDR3 in DNA: TGTGCCAGCAGTCGCCGGGCTACTAGCACAGATACGCAGTATTTT.

The V and J genes are TRBV29-1 and TRBJ2-1; D unclear. The CDR3 has 11 amino acids. CDR1 is SQVTM and CDR2 is ANQGSEA in the germline V gene. V lost 3 bases to trimming and J lost 9 bases, with 9 bases between them. DNA of the CDR3: TGCAGCGTTGAGATTGGCGGTGAGCAGTTCTTC. It translates to CSVEIGGEQFF.

This clonotype appeared once. The chain links TRBV6-5 to TRBJ2-3, with 12 bases fitting TRBD2. Germline V gives CDR1 MNHEY, CDR2 SVGAGI. This CDR3 is built from 16 residues. The junction had 7 bases not matched to a gene; V was cut back by 6 bases and J by 3 bases. The CDR3 sequence is CASSPRTSGTTDTQYF. The CDR3 DNA is TGTGCCAGCAGCCCTCGGACTAGCGGGACAACAGATACGCAGTATTTT.

The CDR3 loop reads CASSLVPAEWKETQYF. The CDR3 coding sequence is TGCGCCAGCAGCTTGGTTCCAGCGGAGTGGAAAGAGACCCAGTACTTC. This chain links TRBV5-1 with TRBJ2-5; D may be TRBD2 (5 bases). Germline CDR1 and CDR2: SGHRS and YFSETQ. This CDR3 region has 16 residues. V shed 0 bases and J shed 3 bases, with 15 bases lying between them.

The genes are TRBV3-1 and TRBJ2-7, with D perhaps TRBD1 (6 bases). V was shortened by 2 bases and J by 2 bases, with 13 bases between the two germline ends. This CDR3 spans 15 amino acids. Germline loops: CDR1 LGHDT, CDR2 YNNKEL (reference sequence). The CDR3 sequence is CASSQRTAFTYEQYF. In DNA form, the CDR3 reads TGTGCCAGCAGCCAACGGACAGCTTTCACCTACGAGCAGTACTTC.

The chain joins TRBV5-1 to TRBJ2-5; TRBD1 is a possible D gene (6 bases). Germline V gene sequence: CDR1 SGHRS, CDR2 YFSETQ. The ends were cut back, 4 bases at V and 5 bases at J, with 21 bases in the middle. The length of the CDR3 is 16 residues. The CDR3, as DNA: TGCGCCAGCAGCGGGGGCCTCTCGCGGTTGGGTGAGACCCAGTACTTC. Its translation: CASSGGLSRLGETQYF.

Only a few counts were recorded for this clonotype. V gene TRBV27 combines with J gene TRBJ2-4; 9 bases fit TRBD2. TRBJ2-7 explains the end of the DNA better; the J call may be wrong. CDR1 and CDR2 (germline): MNHEY, SMNVEV (reference sequence). The CDR3 is 15 residues long. Written as DNA, the CDR3 is TGTGCCAGCAGTTATGCGGGAGGGCCTATATACGAGCAGTACTTC. Its translation is CASSYAGGPIYEQYF.

The table lists this clonotype with many counts. The chain employs TRBV10-3 and TRBJ1-2; D remains unclear. The ends were cut back, 0 bases at V and 6 bases at J, with 11 bases in the middle. Germline CDR1 and CDR2: ENHRY and SYGVKD. The CDR3 is made up of 14 amino acids. The CDR3 loop reads CAISESIQRDGYTF. The CDR3 coding sequence is TGTGCCATCAGTGAGTCGATACAGCGGGATGGCTACACCTTC.

This clonotype was found a few times. The genes are TRBV4-2 and TRBJ2-1; D not resolved. CDR1 and CDR2 (germline): LGHNA, YNFKEQ. The CDR3 runs to 16 residues. Trimming pared 0 bases from V and 8 bases from J, leaving 17 bases between. The CDR3: CASSQDPPGRIDEQFF. CDR3 coding DNA: TGTGCCAGCAGCCAAGATCCCCCCGGGCGGATAGATGAGCAGTTCTTC.

The chain combines TRBV6-5 with TRBJ2-7; tentative D call: TRBD2 (6 bases). The germline CDR1 and CDR2 sequences are MNHEY and SVGAGI. This CDR3 has 13 residues. V gave up 2 bases and J gave up 6 bases, with 11 bases separating them. The CDR3 coding sequence is TGTGCCAGCAGTTACATTCTTAGCGGCGAGCAGTACTTC. This gives the protein CASSYILSGEQYF.

V gene TRBV11-1 combines with J gene TRBJ2-2; tentative D call: TRBD1 (7 bases). V was clipped by 7 bases and J by 4 bases, with 16 bases between them. From germline, CDR1 is SGHAT and CDR2 FQDESV (reference sequence). This CDR3 spans 15 amino acids. DNA of the CDR3: TGTGCCAGCACAGGGGGGCTCGCGAGCACCGGGGAGCTGTTTTTT. Protein: CASTGGLASTGELFF.

The J gene is TRBJ2-7, the V gene TRBV11-2, with 8 bases lining up with TRBD1. V was pared by 6 bases and J by 4 bases, with 8 bases of the junction left unmatched. The CDR3 runs 14 residues. Germline V gene sequence: CDR1 SGHAT, CDR2 FQNNGV. The CDR3, as DNA: TGTGCCAGCAGATTCGCCGGGACAGGTTACGAGCAGTACTTC. Its translation is CASRFAGTGYEQYF.

The chain carries TRBV29-1 and TRBJ1-5; a weak D match, TRBD1 (5 bases). Looked up from germline, CDR1 is SQVTM and CDR2 is ANQGSEA. The CDR3 is made up of 13 amino acids. V gave up 4 bases and J gave up 7 bases, with 14 bases separating them. The CDR3 protein is CSVGQGLGQPQHF. CDR3 in DNA: TGCAGCGTTGGTCAGGGTCTCGGGCAGCCCCAGCATTTT.

The chain recombines TRBV4-1 with TRBJ2-5, with D tentatively TRBD2 (6 bases). Gene TRBJ2-7 matches the end of the DNA better, so the J call may be wrong. The CDR3 is 14 residues long. In germline, CDR1 is MGHRA, CDR2 YSYEKL. In DNA form, the CDR3 reads TGCGCCAGCAGCCAAGTGCAGGGCGGGGACGAGCAGTACTTC. It encodes CASSQVQGGDEQYF.